This TCR beta chain was retrieved from a study of control samples from healthy donors and cancer patients. Produced via immunoSEQ multiplex PCR; TCRdb's table is partial and in-frame only. Among 70,000 or so clones listed, 84% were seen once. The germline V and J ends were trimmed by 6 bases and 9 bases, with 15 bases remaining between them. Germline assignment: CDR1 MNHEY and CDR2 SVGAGI. This CDR3 is 13 amino acids long. This receptor was identified in a man aged 50 or older in good health. The sequencing input was blood. The rearrangement uses TRBV6-5 and TRBJ1-5; tentative D call: TRBD1 (5 bases). In DNA form, the CDR3 reads TGTGCCAGCAGCGGGGGGACCCCATGGCCCCAGCATTTT. It is translated as CASSGGTPWPQHF.